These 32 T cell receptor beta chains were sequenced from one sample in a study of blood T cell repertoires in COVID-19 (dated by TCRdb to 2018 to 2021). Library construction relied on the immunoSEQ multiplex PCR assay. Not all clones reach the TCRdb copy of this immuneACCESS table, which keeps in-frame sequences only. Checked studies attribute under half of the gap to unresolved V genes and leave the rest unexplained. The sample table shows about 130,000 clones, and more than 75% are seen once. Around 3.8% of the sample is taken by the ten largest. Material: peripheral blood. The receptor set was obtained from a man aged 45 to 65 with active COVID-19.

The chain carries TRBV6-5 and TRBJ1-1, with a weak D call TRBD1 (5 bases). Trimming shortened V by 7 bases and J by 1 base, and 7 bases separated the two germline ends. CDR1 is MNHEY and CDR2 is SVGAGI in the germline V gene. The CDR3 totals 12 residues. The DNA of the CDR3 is TGTGCCAGCACCGGGGGGAACACTGAAGCTTTCTTT. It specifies CASTGGNTEAFF.

CDR3 loop: CASSKQEHSNQPQHF. In DNA, the CDR3 is TGTGCCAGCAGTAAACAGGAGCATAGCAATCAGCCCCAGCATTTT. This sequence joins TRBV6-5 and TRBJ1-5; the D gene is possibly TRBD1 (5 bases). V was trimmed by 5 bases and J by 0 bases, leaving 11 bases between them. The CDR3 has 15 residues. Per the germline V gene, CDR1 is MNHEY and CDR2 is SVGAGI.

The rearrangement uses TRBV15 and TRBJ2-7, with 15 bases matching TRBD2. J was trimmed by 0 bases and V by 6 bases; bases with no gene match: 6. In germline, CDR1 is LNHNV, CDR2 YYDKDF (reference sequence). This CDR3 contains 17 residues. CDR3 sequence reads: CATSNGTSGRTSYEQYV. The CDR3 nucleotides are TGTGCCACCAGTAACGGGACTAGCGGGAGGACCTCCTACGAGCAGTACGTC.

CDR3 sequence (DNA): TGTGCCAGTAGTATAGGCGGGATTACGAATTCACCCCTCCACTTT. Translating gives CASSIGGITNSPLHF. This chain joins TRBV19 and TRBJ1-6; no reliable D call. The V end lost 1 base, the J end lost 7 bases, and 11 bases lay between the germline ends. Per the germline V gene, CDR1 is LNHDA and CDR2 is SQIVND (reference sequence). This CDR3 is 15 amino acids long.

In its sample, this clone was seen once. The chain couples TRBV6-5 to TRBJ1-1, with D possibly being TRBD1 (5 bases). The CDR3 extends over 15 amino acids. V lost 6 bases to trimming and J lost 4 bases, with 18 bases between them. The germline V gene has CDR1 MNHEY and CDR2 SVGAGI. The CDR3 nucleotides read TGTGCCAGCAGACCCCCCTCAGGGAAGGGCACTGAAGCTTTCTTT. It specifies CASRPPSGKGTEAFF.

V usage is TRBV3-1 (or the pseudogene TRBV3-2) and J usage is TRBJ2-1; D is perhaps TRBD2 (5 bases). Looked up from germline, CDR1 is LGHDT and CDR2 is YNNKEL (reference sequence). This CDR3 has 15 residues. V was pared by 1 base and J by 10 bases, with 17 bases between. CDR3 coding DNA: TGTGCCAGCAGCCAAGGAGGTAGCGCGTATCGCGAGCAGTTCTTC. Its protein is CASSQGGSAYREQFF.

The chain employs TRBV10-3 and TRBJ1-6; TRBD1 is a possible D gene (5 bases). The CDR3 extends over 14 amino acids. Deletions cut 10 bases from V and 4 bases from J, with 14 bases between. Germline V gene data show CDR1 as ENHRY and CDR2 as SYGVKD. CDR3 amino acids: CATQGGTYNSPLHF. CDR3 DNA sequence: TGTGCCACTCAAGGAGGGACGTATAATTCACCCCTCCACTTT.

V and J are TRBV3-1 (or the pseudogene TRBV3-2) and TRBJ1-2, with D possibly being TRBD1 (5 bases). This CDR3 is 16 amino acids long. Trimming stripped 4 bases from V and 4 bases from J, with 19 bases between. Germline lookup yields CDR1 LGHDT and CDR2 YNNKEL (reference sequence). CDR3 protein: CASSLQGVQVSYGYTF. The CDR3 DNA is TGTGCCAGCAGCCTTCAGGGTGTTCAGGTTAGCTATGGCTACACCTTC.

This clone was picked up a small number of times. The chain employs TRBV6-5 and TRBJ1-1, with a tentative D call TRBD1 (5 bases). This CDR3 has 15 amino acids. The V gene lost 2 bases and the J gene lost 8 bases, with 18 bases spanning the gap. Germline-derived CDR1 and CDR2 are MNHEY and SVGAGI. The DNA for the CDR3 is TGTGCCAGCAGTTACCGACAGCACAACGTTAAAGAAGCTTTCTTT. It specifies CASSYRQHNVKEAFF.

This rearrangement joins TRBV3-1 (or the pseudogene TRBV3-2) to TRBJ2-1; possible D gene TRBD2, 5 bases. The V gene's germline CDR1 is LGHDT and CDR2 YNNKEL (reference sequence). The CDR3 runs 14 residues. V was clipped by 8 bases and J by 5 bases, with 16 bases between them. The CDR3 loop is CASAGLLTNNEQFF. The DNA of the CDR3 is TGTGCCAGCGCCGGACTTTTGACGAACAATGAGCAGTTCTTC.

The CDR3 nucleotides read TGTGCCAGCAGCTTTTATCCAGGGGGCATTGAGCAGTTCTTC. Its translation is CASSFYPGGIEQFF. V and J are TRBV11-3 and TRBJ2-1; 8 bases are shared with TRBD1. Germline assignment: CDR1 SGHNT and CDR2 YENEEA. V was clipped by 3 bases and J by 9 bases; unmatched bases: 7. The CDR3 runs 14 residues.

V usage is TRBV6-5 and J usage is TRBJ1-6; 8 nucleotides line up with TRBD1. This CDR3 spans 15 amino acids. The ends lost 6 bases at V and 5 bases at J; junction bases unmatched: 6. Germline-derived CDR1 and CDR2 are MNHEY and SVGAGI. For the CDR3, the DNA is TGTGCCAGCAGAAAACAGGGGGGGAATAATTCACCCCTCCACTTT. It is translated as CASRKQGGNNSPLHF.

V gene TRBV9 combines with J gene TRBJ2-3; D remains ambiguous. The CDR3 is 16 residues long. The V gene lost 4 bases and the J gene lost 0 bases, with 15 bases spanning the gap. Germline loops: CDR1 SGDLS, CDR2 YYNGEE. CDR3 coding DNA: TGTGCCAGCAGCACGACTGGCGGTACTAGCACAGATACGCAGTATTTT. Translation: CASSTTGGTSTDTQYF.

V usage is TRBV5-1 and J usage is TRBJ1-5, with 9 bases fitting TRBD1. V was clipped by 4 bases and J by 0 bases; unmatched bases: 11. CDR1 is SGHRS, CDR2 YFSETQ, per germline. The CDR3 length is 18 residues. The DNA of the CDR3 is TGCGCCAGCAGCACACGGACAGGGGCTAACGCTAGCAATCAGCCCCAGCATTTT. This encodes CASSTRTGANASNQPQHF. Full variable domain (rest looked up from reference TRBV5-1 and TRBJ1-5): KAGVTQTPRYLIKTRGQQVTLSCSPISGHRSVSWYQQTPGQGLQFLFEYFSETQRNKGNFPGRFSGRQFSNSRSEMNVSTLELGDSALYLCASSTRTGANASNQPQHFGDGTRLSIL.

This CDR3 reads CASRQGSLGEQYV. CDR3 bases: TGTGCCAGCAGGCAGGGGTCCCTCGGCGAGCAGTACGTC. This chain joins TRBV27 and TRBJ2-7, with D tentatively TRBD1 (6 bases). There are 13 residues in the CDR3. Germline CDR1 MNHEY, CDR2 SMNVEV (reference sequence). The V gene lost 6 bases and the J gene lost 6 bases, with 15 bases spanning the gap.

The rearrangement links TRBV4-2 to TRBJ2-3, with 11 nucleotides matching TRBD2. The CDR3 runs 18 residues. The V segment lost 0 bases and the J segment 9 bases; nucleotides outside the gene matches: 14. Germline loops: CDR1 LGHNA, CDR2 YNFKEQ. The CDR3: CASSQDTSGGPNPYTQYF. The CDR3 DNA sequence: TGTGCCAGCAGCCAAGATACTAGCGGGGGCCCTAATCCTTACACGCAGTATTTT.

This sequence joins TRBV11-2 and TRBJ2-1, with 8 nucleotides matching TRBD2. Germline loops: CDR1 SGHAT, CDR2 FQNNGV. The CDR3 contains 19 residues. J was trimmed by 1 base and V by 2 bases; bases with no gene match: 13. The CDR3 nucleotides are TGTGCCAGCAGCTTATTGGTGCGGGAGGCCGGAAGATCCTACAATGAGCAGTTCTTC. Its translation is CASSLLVREAGRSYNEQFF.

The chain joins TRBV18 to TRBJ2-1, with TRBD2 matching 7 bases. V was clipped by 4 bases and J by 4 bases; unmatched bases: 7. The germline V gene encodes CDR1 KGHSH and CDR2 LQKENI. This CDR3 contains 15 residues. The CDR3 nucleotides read TGTGCCAGCTCACAACTAGGCGGGAGTTACAATGAGCAGTTCTTC. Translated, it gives CASSQLGGSYNEQFF.

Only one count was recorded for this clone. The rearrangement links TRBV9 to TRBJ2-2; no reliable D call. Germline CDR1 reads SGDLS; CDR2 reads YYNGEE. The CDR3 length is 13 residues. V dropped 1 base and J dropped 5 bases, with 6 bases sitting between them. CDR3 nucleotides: TGTGCCAGCAGCGTATTTATTACCGGGGAGCTGTTTTTT. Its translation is CASSVFITGELFF. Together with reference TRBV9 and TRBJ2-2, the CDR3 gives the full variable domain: DSGVTQTPKHLITATGQRVTLRCSPRSGDLSVYWYQQSLDQGLQFLIQYYNGEERAKGNILERFSAQQFPDLHSELNLSSLELGDSALYFCASSVFITGELFFGEGSRLTVL.

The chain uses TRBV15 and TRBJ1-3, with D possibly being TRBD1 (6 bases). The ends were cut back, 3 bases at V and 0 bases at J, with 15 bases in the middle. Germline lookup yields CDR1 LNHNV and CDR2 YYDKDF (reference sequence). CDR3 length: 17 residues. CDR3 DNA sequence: TGTGCCACCAGCAGGGACAGCCTGGGTTTCTCTGGAAACACCATATATTTT. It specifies CATSRDSLGFSGNTIYF.

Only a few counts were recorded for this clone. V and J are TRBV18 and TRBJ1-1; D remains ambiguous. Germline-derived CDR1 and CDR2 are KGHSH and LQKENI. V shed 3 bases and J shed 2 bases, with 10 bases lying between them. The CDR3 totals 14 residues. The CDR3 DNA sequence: TGTGCCAGCTCACCCTCGGGAGGAAACACTGAAGCTTTCTTT. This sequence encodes CASSPSGGNTEAFF.

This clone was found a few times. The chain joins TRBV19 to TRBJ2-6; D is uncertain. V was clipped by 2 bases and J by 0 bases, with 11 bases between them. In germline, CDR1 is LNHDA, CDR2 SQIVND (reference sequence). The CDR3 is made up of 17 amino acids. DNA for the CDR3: TGTGCCAGTAGTATAAGCTATACGGGCTCTGGGGCCAACGTCCTGACTTTC. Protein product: CASSISYTGSGANVLTF.

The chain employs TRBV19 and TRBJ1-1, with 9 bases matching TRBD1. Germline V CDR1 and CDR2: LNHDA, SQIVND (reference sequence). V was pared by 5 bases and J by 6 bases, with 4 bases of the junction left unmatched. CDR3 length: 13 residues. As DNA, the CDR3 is TGTGCCAGTAGTCTGGACAGGGGCCCTGAAGCTTTCTTT. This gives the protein CASSLDRGPEAFF.

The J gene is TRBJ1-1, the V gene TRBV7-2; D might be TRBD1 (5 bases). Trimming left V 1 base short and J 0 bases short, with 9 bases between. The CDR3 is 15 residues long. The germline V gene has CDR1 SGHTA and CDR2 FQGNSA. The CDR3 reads CASSLVGRVNTEAFF. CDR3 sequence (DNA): TGTGCCAGCAGCTTAGTCGGCAGGGTGAACACTGAAGCTTTCTTT.

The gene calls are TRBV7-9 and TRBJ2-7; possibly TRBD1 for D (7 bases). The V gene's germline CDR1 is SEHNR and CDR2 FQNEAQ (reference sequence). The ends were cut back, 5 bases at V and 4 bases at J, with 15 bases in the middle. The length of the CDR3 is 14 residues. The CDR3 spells CASSREQGRYEQYF. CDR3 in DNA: TGTGCCAGCAGCCGAGAACAGGGGAGGTACGAGCAGTACTTC.

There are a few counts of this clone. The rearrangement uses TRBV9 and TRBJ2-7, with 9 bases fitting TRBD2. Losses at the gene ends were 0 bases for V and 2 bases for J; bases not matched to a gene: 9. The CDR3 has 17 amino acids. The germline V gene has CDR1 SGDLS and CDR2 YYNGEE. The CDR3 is CASSVGSPLAGAYEQYF. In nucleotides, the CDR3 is TGTGCCAGCAGCGTAGGCAGCCCCTTAGCGGGAGCCTACGAGCAGTACTTC.

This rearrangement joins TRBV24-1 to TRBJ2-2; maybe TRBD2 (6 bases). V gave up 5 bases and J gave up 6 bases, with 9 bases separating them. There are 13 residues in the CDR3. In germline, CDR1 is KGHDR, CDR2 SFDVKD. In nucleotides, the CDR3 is TGTGCCACCAGTGGGAGGGGTGCCGGGGAGCTGTTTTTT. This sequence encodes CATSGRGAGELFF.

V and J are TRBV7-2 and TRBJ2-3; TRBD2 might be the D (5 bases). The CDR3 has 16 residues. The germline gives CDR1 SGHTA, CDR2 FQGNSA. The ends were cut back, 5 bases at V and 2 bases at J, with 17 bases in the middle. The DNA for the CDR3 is TGTGCCAGCAGCCCTGCCCAGCGGCCAAACACAGATACGCAGTATTTT. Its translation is CASSPAQRPNTDTQYF.

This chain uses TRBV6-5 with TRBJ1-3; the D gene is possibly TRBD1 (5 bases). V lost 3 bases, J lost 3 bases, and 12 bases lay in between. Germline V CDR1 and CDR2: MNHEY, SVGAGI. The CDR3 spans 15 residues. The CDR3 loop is CASSYGGAGGNTIYF. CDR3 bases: TGTGCCAGCAGTTATGGGGGAGCGGGTGGAAACACCATATATTTT.

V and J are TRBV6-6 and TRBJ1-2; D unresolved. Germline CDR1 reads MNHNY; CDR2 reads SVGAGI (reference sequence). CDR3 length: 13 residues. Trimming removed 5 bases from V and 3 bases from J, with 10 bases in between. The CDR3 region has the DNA TGTGCCAGCAGTCCCCCGGGGTACTATGGCTACACCTTC. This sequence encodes CASSPPGYYGYTF.

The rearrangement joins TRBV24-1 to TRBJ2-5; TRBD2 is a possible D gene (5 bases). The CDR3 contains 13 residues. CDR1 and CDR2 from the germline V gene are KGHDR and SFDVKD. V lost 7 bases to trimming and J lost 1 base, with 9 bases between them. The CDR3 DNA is TGTGCCACCAGGGACTGGACCCAAGAGACCCAGTACTTC. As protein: CATRDWTQETQYF.

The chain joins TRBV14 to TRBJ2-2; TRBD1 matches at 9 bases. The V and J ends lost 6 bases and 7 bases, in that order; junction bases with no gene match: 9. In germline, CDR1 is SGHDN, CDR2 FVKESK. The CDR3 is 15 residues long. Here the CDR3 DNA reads TGTGCCAGCAGATTAGACAGGGGGTATGTCGGGGAGCTGTTTTTT. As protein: CASRLDRGYVGELFF.